A selection of T cell receptor beta chains follows, all from one sample in a study of blood T cell repertoires in COVID-19. The table came from immunoSEQ multiplex PCR; TCRdb's copy has only in-frame clones and leaves some out. The data contain 300,000 to 450,000 clones, 85% to 90% of them seen just once; the ten biggest clones take up about 3%. The sequenced material came from peripheral blood. The receptors were gathered from a human donor in a cohort sampled during active COVID-19. Both conserved end residues are part of each CDR3. A row's size may be missing; if present it is once, few, many or a size class.

>NA|TRBJ2-7|TRBV7-9
CASSRQGVHEQYF
>NA|TRBJ2-1|TRBV29-1
CSVEVPGQGSNEQFF
>NA|TRBJ2-3|TRBV12-3/TRBV12-4
CASRSTGTDTQYF
>few|TRBJ1-1|TRBV5-4
CASRLGGRPDTEAFF
>NA|TRBJ1-2|TRBV30
CAWSERTGYYGYTF
>NA|TRBJ1-1|TRBV6-6
CASSYGRWATEAFF
>once|TRBJ1-5|TRBV4-1
CASSQDLGRDYDNQPQHF
>NA|TRBJ2-3|TRBV7-2
CASSLELAVADTQYF
>NA|TRBJ2-1|TRBV5-1
CASSFPTSADSYNEQFF
>NA|TRBJ1-1|TRBV29-1
CSAKWGGLNTEAFF